The 18 T cell receptor beta chains presented below share a single source sample, sequenced in a study of shared clonotypes between healthy human individuals. Selected positively for CCR7 and CD45RO-negative, naive CD8 cells excluded terminally differentiated effector memory CD45RA+ cells. Profiled with immunoSEQ multiplex PCR; TCRdb holds only in-frame clones, not every one. Among under 2,000,000 clones listed, about 95% were seen once. The source material was naive CD8+ T cells sorted from blood. The receptor set was obtained from a man aged 18 to 30 in good health.

The chain links TRBV4-3 to TRBJ1-4; 7 bases are a match to TRBD1. The germline gives CDR1 LGHNA, CDR2 YSLEER. The CDR3 consists of 16 residues. Trimming removed 1 base from V and 6 bases from J; junction bases left unmatched: 8. CDR3 nucleotide sequence: TGCGCCAGCAGCCAAGCATCCCAGGGGGTTGATGAAAAACTGTTTTTT. Its translation: CASSQASQGVDEKLFF.

On this clone itself: Other nucleotide sequences from this sample produce the same CDR3. This chain links TRBV7-2 with TRBJ2-7; 13 nucleotides agree with TRBD2. The J segment lost 3 bases and the V segment lost 4 bases, leaving 3 bases of the junction unmatched. CDR3 length equals 15 residues. Germline lookup yields CDR1 SGHTA and CDR2 FQGNSA. CDR3 region: CASSWGLAGSYEQYF. Written as DNA, the CDR3 is TGTGCCAGCAGCTGGGGACTAGCGGGAAGCTACGAGCAGTACTTC.

This clone appeared a single time. The rearrangement links TRBV7-9 to TRBJ2-7; the match to TRBD2 covers 7 bases. After removal of 7 bases from V and 1 base from J, the junction contained 10 bases not matched to a gene. This CDR3 has 15 amino acids. Germline V lookup: CDR1 SEHNR, CDR2 FQNEAQ (reference sequence). CDR3 DNA: TGTGCCAGCACCTCGGGGCTAGCGGCTTCCTACGAGCAGTACTTC. Translation: CASTSGLAASYEQYF.

The rearrangement uses TRBV10-3 and TRBJ2-7; maybe TRBD2 (6 bases). The ends were cut back, 3 bases at V and 3 bases at J, with 12 bases in the middle. CDR1 and CDR2 (germline): ENHRY, SYGVKD. The CDR3 extends over 14 amino acids. The DNA for the CDR3 is TGTGCCATCAGTGATCCGGGAGCCGACTACGAGCAGTACTTC. It encodes CAISDPGADYEQYF.

This clone was seen once. The V gene is TRBV7-9, the J gene TRBJ2-2; TRBD2 matches 9 bases. CDR1 and CDR2 from the germline V gene are SEHNR and FQNEAQ (reference sequence). V lost 3 bases and J lost 9; bases outside the gene matches: 2. The CDR3 has 13 residues. The CDR3 here is CASSLLAGRELFF. Written as DNA, the CDR3 is TGTGCCAGCAGCTTGCTAGCGGGAAGGGAGCTGTTTTTT.

The chain employs TRBV9 and TRBJ1-2; D possibly corresponds to TRBD1 (6 bases). The CDR3 loop spans 14 amino acids. The V gene lost 4 bases and the J gene lost 5 bases, with 15 bases spanning the gap. Germline V CDR1 and CDR2: SGDLS, YYNGEE. The CDR3 coding sequence is TGTGCCAGCAGCCCTTGGACAGTCTTATATGGCTACACCTTC. Its translation is CASSPWTVLYGYTF.

The rearrangement joins TRBV15 to TRBJ2-5; 8 bases agree with TRBD1. This CDR3 has 15 amino acids. V shed 5 bases and J 2 bases; nucleotides not matched to a gene: 7. Germline V gene data show CDR1 as LNHNV and CDR2 as YYDKDF (reference sequence). As DNA, the CDR3 is TGTGCCACCAGCGCGCGCACAGGGGGACAAGAGACCCAGTACTTC. It encodes CATSARTGGQETQYF.

This clone showed up just once. The gene calls are TRBV25-1 and TRBJ2-6; TRBD1 aligns across 8 bases. The V gene's germline CDR1 is MGHDK and CDR2 SYGVNS. The CDR3 extends over 18 amino acids. V gave up 5 bases and J gave up 0 bases; unmatched junction bases: 9. The CDR3 DNA sequence: TGTGCCAGCAGTCCTGCTCGGACAGGGACCTCTGGGGCCAACGTCCTGACTTTC. As protein: CASSPARTGTSGANVLTF.

A single count supports this clone. The V and J genes are TRBV7-8 and TRBJ2-6; perhaps TRBD1 as D (5 bases). Germline CDR1 and CDR2: SGHVS and FQNEAQ. Trimming removed 5 bases at V and 12 bases at J, with 11 bases between. The CDR3 is made up of 12 amino acids. CDR3 DNA sequence: TGTGCCAGCAGCCCCTCCCAGGGCGTCCTGACTTTC. Amino acids: CASSPSQGVLTF.

This chain joins TRBV7-9 and TRBJ2-3; 9 nucleotides agree with TRBD2. Germline CDR1 reads SEHNR; CDR2 reads FQNEAQ (reference sequence). With 1 base clipped from V and 3 bases from J, the junction kept 5 bases outside the gene matches. The CDR3 has 16 amino acids. The CDR3 sequence: CASSLGRGGMTDTQYF. CDR3 nucleotide sequence: TGTGCCAGCAGCTTAGGGCGGGGGGGTATGACAGATACGCAGTATTTT.

The genes are TRBV7-2 and TRBJ2-5; perhaps D is TRBD1 or TRBD2 (5 bases each). Trimming removed 5 bases from V and 5 bases from J, with 15 bases in between. CDR1 SGHTA and CDR2 FQGNSA come from the germline V gene. This CDR3 spans 14 amino acids. The CDR3 nucleotides read TGTGCCAGCAGCCAGGGACGAGGCACGGAGACCCAGTACTTC. Protein sequence: CASSQGRGTETQYF.

The CDR3 reads CASRPGPRSYNEQFF. The CDR3 DNA reads as TGTGCCAGCCGCCCCGGACCCCGCTCCTACAATGAGCAGTTCTTC. This chain uses TRBV27 with TRBJ2-1; no definite D call. Trimming left V 8 bases short and J 0 bases short, with 14 bases between. This CDR3 has 15 residues. Per germline, CDR1 MNHEY and CDR2 SMNVEV (reference sequence).

This chain uses TRBV7-2 with TRBJ1-1; possible D gene TRBD1, 5 bases. Trimming stripped 9 bases from V and 4 bases from J, with 12 bases between. Germline loops: CDR1 SGHTA, CDR2 FQGNSA. CDR3 length: 12 residues. CDR3 in amino acids: CASRAGGTEAFF. Written as DNA, the CDR3 is TGTGCCAGTAGAGCGGGGGGCACTGAAGCTTTCTTT. Supplemented by reference TRBV7-2 and TRBJ1-1, the full variable domain reads GAGVSQSPSNKVTEKGKDVELRCDPISGHTALYWYRQSLGQGLEFLIYFQGNSAPDKSGLPSDRFSAERTGGSVSTLTIQRTQQEDSAVYLCASRAGGTEAFFGQGTRLTVV.

This clone was recorded a few times. The J gene is TRBJ1-6, the V gene TRBV7-9; D unclear. The germline V gene encodes CDR1 SEHNR and CDR2 FQNEAQ (reference sequence). The CDR3 is 11 amino acids. The V end was cut by 1 base, the J end by 10 bases, with 2 bases between. Here the CDR3 reads CASSLESPLHF. Here the CDR3 DNA reads TGTGCCAGCAGCTTAGAGTCACCCCTCCACTTT.

The CDR3 nucleotides read TGTGCCAGCAGCCCGAGGGACGGGAACACTGAAGCTTTCTTT. Amino acid sequence: CASSPRDGNTEAFF. V usage is TRBV11-3 and J usage is TRBJ1-1; the D gene is possibly TRBD1 (5 bases). The CDR3 contains 14 residues. The ends were cut back, 5 bases at V and 1 base at J, with 11 bases in the middle. CDR1 and CDR2 from the germline V gene are SGHNT and YENEEA.

The chain has TRBV11-2 and TRBJ1-1, with 9 bases lining up with TRBD1. With V trimmed by 6 bases and J by 2 bases, 4 bases remained unmatched. The CDR3 sequence is 14 residues long. Per germline, CDR1 SGHAT and CDR2 FQNNGV. The CDR3 sequence is CASRVGQGNTEAFF. The CDR3 DNA reads TGTGCCAGCAGGGTGGGACAGGGCAACACTGAAGCTTTCTTT. Based on the CDR3 plus reference TRBV11-2 and TRBJ1-1, the full variable domain is EAGVAQSPRYKIIEKRQSVAFWCNPISGHATLYWYQQILGQGPKLLIQFQNNGVVDDSQLPKDRFSAERLKGVDSTLKIQPAKLEDSAVYLCASRVGQGNTEAFFGQGTRLTVV.

The V gene is TRBV11-2, the J gene TRBJ2-7; D possibly corresponds to TRBD1 (6 bases). The CDR3 runs to 18 residues. The V and J ends lost 5 bases and 5 bases respectively, with 28 bases between them. Germline CDR1 is SGHAT and CDR2 is FQNNGV. CDR3 DNA: TGTGCCAGCAGCCCACAGGACAGCGCGCCACGGGTCCCCCACGAGCAGTACTTC. Protein product: CASSPQDSAPRVPHEQYF.

The rearrangement uses TRBV30 and TRBJ2-5, with 9 bases fitting TRBD2. The CDR3 covers 14 residues. With V trimmed by 2 bases and J by 2 bases, 3 bases remained unmatched. CDR1 GTSNPN and CDR2 SVGIG come from the germline V gene (reference sequence). CDR3 sequence reads: CAWSWRGGQETQYF. Written as DNA, the CDR3 is TGTGCCTGGAGTTGGCGGGGGGGACAAGAGACCCAGTACTTC.